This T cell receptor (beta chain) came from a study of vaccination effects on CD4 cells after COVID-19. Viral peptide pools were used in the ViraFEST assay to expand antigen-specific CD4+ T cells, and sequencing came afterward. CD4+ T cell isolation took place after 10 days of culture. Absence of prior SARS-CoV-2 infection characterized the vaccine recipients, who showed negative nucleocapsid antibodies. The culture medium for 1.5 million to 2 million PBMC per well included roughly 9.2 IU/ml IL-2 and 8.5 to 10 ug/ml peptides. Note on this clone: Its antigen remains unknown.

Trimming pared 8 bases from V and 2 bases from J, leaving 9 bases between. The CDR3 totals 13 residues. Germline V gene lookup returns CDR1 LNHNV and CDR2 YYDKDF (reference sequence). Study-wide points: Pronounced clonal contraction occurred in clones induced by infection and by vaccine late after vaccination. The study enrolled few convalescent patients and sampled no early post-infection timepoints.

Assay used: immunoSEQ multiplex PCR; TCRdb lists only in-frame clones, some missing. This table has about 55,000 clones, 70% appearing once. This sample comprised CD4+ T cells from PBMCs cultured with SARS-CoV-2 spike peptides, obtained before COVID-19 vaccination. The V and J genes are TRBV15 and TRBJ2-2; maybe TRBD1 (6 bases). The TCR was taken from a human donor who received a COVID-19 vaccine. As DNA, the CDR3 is TGTGCCACCCAGACAGGAAACACCGGGGAGCTGTTTTTT. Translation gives CATQTGNTGELFF.